The rows below give T cell receptor beta chains drawn from one sample of a study of blood T cell repertoires in COVID-19. Using immunoSEQ multiplex PCR, the repertoire was profiled, and TCRdb retains in-frame clones only, with some absent. The table has over 30,000 clones, roughly 75% seen once. The sample was peripheral blood. These receptors were taken from a man older than 75 with active or convalescent COVID-19. Both conserved end residues are part of each CDR3. Each record gives: clone size, V gene, J gene, D gene, CDR3 DNA, CDR3 protein. D genes are given only for firm matches. Where a row states a size, it is once, few, many or the class of an expanded clone; other rows omit it.

clone_size: -
v_call: TRBV6-1
j_call: TRBJ1-4
d_call: -
cdr3_nt: TGTGCCAGCAGTGAATATGGGGCAGACACGGAGTTTTTT
cdr3_aa: CASSEYGADTEFF

clone_size: -
v_call: TRBV27
j_call: TRBJ2-2
d_call: TRBD2
cdr3_nt: TGTGCCAGCAGTCCCCGGGGAGCGGGGCTCGGGACCGGGGAGCTGTTTTTT
cdr3_aa: CASSPRGAGLGTGELFF

clone_size: -
v_call: TRBV28
j_call: TRBJ1-3
d_call: -
cdr3_nt: TGTGCCAGCTCAGTTAACAGGGCCTCTGGAAACACCATATATTTT
cdr3_aa: CASSVNRASGNTIYF

clone_size: -
v_call: TRBV3-1/TRBV3-2
j_call: TRBJ1-6
d_call: TRBD1
cdr3_nt: TGTGCCAGCAGCCACCGCTTAGACAGGGCCCTTAATTCACCCCTCCACTTT
cdr3_aa: CASSHRLDRALNSPLHF

clone_size: -
v_call: TRBV27
j_call: TRBJ2-7
d_call: -
cdr3_nt: TGTGCCAGCAGTCTGAGACAGAGGACAATCTACGAGCAGTACTTC
cdr3_aa: CASSLRQRTIYEQYF

clone_size: -
v_call: TRBV5-6
j_call: TRBJ1-1
d_call: TRBD1
cdr3_nt: TGTGCCAGCAGCGGGGGACAGGGGAACACTGAAGCTTTCTTT
cdr3_aa: CASSGGQGNTEAFF

clone_size: -
v_call: TRBV5-1
j_call: TRBJ2-1
d_call: TRBD2
cdr3_nt: TGCGCCAGCAGCCGAGTTCTAGCGGGAGCCTATGAGCAGTTCTTC
cdr3_aa: CASSRVLAGAYEQFF

clone_size: -
v_call: TRBV7-8
j_call: TRBJ2-1
d_call: TRBD1
cdr3_nt: TGTGCCAGCAGCTCACTCCCGGGACAGGACAATGAGCAGTTCTTC
cdr3_aa: CASSSLPGQDNEQFF

clone_size: -
v_call: TRBV4-3
j_call: TRBJ2-7
d_call: -
cdr3_nt: TGCGCCAGCAGCCAAGATTTCCGACAGTCCTACGAGCAGTACTTC
cdr3_aa: CASSQDFRQSYEQYF

clone_size: -
v_call: TRBV3-1/TRBV3-2
j_call: TRBJ2-5
d_call: -
cdr3_nt: TGTGCCAGCAGCCAAAACCGGGACTTGGGGACCCAGTACTTC
cdr3_aa: CASSQNRDLGTQYF

clone_size: -
v_call: TRBV5-1
j_call: TRBJ2-1
d_call: TRBD2
cdr3_nt: TGCGCCAGCAGCACCGGGACTAGCGGGTCGAGCTCCTACAATGAGCAGTTCTTC
cdr3_aa: CASSTGTSGSSSYNEQFF

clone_size: once
v_call: TRBV12-3/TRBV12-4
j_call: TRBJ2-3
d_call: -
cdr3_nt: TGTGCCAGCAGTCTCAGTTTTTCGGATACGCAGTATTTT
cdr3_aa: CASSLSFSDTQYF

clone_size: -
v_call: TRBV19
j_call: TRBJ2-1
d_call: TRBD2
cdr3_nt: TGTGCCAGTAGTATTTTGTCGGGAGGGAGTGGGGGCGATGAGCAGTTCTTC
cdr3_aa: CASSILSGGSGGDEQFF

clone_size: few
v_call: TRBV20-1
j_call: TRBJ2-3
d_call: -
cdr3_nt: TGCAGTGCGAGTGGGCAGGGTGGTACGAGCACAGATACGCAGTATTTT
cdr3_aa: CSASGQGGTSTDTQYF

clone_size: -
v_call: TRBV9
j_call: TRBJ2-7
d_call: -
cdr3_nt: TGTGCCAGCAGCGTAGGTCAGGGGATGTCCTACGAGCAGTACTTC
cdr3_aa: CASSVGQGMSYEQYF

clone_size: few
v_call: TRBV4-3
j_call: TRBJ2-2
d_call: TRBD2
cdr3_nt: TGCGCCAGCAGCCAGGAATATAGCGGGAGGACCGGGGAGCTGTTTTTT
cdr3_aa: CASSQEYSGRTGELFF